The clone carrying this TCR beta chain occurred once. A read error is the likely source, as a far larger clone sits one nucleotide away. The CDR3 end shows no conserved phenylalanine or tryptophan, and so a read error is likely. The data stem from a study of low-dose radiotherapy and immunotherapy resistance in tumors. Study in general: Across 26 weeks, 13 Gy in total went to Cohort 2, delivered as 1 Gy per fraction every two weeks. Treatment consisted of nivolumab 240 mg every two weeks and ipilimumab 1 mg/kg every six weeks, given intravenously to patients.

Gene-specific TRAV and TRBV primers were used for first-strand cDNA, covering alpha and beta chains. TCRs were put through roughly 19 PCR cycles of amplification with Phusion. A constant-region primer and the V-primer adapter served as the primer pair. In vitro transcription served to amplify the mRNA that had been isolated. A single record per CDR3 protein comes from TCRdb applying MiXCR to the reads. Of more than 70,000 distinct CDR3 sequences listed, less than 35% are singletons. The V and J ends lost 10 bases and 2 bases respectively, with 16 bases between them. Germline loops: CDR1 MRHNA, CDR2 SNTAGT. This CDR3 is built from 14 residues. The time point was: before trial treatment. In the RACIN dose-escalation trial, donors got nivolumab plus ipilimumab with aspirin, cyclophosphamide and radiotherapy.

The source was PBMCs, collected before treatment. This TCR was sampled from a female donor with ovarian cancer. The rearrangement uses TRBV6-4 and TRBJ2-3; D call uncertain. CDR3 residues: CATASWVATDTQYY. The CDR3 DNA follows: TGTGCCACCGCGTCCTGGGTGGCCACAGATACGCAGTATTAT.